This record covers a single T cell receptor beta chain. Its antigen remains unidentified. The data originate from a study of molecular identifiers for immune sequencing clone quantification. Trimming removed 0 bases from V and 8 bases from J, with 16 bases in between. The germline V gene encodes CDR1 WSHSY and CDR2 SAAADI. The CDR3 totals 15 residues. Points from the study as a whole: In naive cells, under 1% of molecules belonged to clones above 20 RNA copies, against over 99% in effector cells.

One entry per CDR3 protein results from TCRdb running MiXCR on the PCR reads. Of about 640,000 distinct CDR3 sequences in the sample, around 20% were seen once. The receptor comes from a human donor in good health. Some libraries in this study had Jurkat cell RNA spiked in. The sequenced sample was naive CD8+ T cells from blood, with Jurkat cell RNA spiked in. Subset in this sample: FACS-sorted CD8+CD4-CCR7+CD45RA+ naive T cells. This chain joins TRBV10-2 and TRBJ1-2; D gene ambiguous. The CDR3 coding sequence is TGCGCCAGCAGTGAGTCGTACACGGCAGTCGGGGGCTACACCTTC. Encoded protein: CASSESYTAVGGYTF.